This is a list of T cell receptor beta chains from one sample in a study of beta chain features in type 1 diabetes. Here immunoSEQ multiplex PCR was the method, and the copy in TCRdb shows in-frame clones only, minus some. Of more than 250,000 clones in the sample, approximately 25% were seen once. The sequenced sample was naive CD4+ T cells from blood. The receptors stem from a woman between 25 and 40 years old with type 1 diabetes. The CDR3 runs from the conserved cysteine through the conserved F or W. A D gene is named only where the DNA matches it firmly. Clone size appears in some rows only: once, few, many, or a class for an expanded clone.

CDR3 DNA: TGTGCCATCAGTTGGGACAGGGACGGAGATGGCTACACCTTC
CDR3 protein: CAISWDRDGDGYTF
V gene: TRBV10-3
J gene: TRBJ1-2
clone size: -
D gene: TRBD1

CDR3 DNA: TGTGCCAGCAGCCGGTACTCCTACGAGCAGTACTTC
CDR3 protein: CASSRYSYEQYF
V gene: TRBV7-2
J gene: TRBJ2-7
clone size: -
D gene: -

CDR3 DNA: TGTGCCAGCAGCAGACTAGCGGAACGCACAGATACGCAGTATTTT
CDR3 protein: CASSRLAERTDTQYF
V gene: TRBV7-2
J gene: TRBJ2-3
clone size: -
D gene: TRBD2

CDR3 DNA: TGTGCCAGCAGTGAAGCCCGGAACACTGAAGCTTTCTTT
CDR3 protein: CASSEARNTEAFF
V gene: TRBV2
J gene: TRBJ1-1
clone size: -
D gene: -

CDR3 DNA: TGTGCCAGCAGCCCAGGGGAGAACACTGAAGCTTTCTTT
CDR3 protein: CASSPGENTEAFF
V gene: TRBV7-9
J gene: TRBJ1-1
clone size: -
D gene: -

CDR3 DNA: TGTGCCAGCAGCGTAGCCTATAATGAGCAGTTCTTC
CDR3 protein: CASSVAYNEQFF
V gene: TRBV9
J gene: TRBJ2-1
clone size: -
D gene: -

CDR3 DNA: TGTGCCAGCAGCTTACTAGCGGGAGTAGATGAGCAGTTCTTC
CDR3 protein: CASSLLAGVDEQFF
V gene: TRBV7-2
J gene: TRBJ2-1
clone size: -
D gene: TRBD2

CDR3 DNA: TGTGCCAGTAGTGCGCGAGCGGGCTCCTACAATGAGCAGTTCTTC
CDR3 protein: CASSARAGSYNEQFF
V gene: TRBV19
J gene: TRBJ2-1
clone size: few
D gene: -

CDR3 DNA: TGTGCCAGCTCACCACAACAGTCTAACTATGGCTACACCTTC
CDR3 protein: CASSPQQSNYGYTF
V gene: TRBV18
J gene: TRBJ1-2
clone size: few
D gene: -

CDR3 DNA: TGTGCCAGCAGCTTAGGTAACAGCCCGCGCGAGCAGTACTTC
CDR3 protein: CASSLGNSPREQYF
V gene: TRBV7-2
J gene: TRBJ2-7
clone size: -
D gene: -

CDR3 DNA: TGTGCCAGCAGCGGCCCGGACAGTCAAGAGACCCAGTACTTC
CDR3 protein: CASSGPDSQETQYF
V gene: TRBV5-4
J gene: TRBJ2-5
clone size: -
D gene: -

CDR3 DNA: TGCAGCGGACACGGACAGGTTCAAGAGACCCAGTACTTC
CDR3 protein: CSGHGQVQETQYF
V gene: TRBV29-1
J gene: TRBJ2-5
clone size: few
D gene: TRBD1

CDR3 DNA: TGTGCCAGTACCGGTGGGACAGTTGGCTACGAGCAGTACTTC
CDR3 protein: CASTGGTVGYEQYF
V gene: TRBV19
J gene: TRBJ2-7
clone size: few
D gene: TRBD1

CDR3 DNA: TGTGCCAGCAGCCAGTTCGATCGGGACTACTACGAGCAGTACTTC
CDR3 protein: CASSQFDRDYYEQYF
V gene: TRBV5-4
J gene: TRBJ2-7
clone size: -
D gene: TRBD2

CDR3 DNA: TGCGCCAGCAGCCAAGTTCCCAACAGGGGTTTGGAGACCCAGTACTTC
CDR3 protein: CASSQVPNRGLETQYF
V gene: TRBV4-1
J gene: TRBJ2-5
clone size: few
D gene: TRBD1

CDR3 DNA: TGTGCCAGCAGCTACCCGGGACTAGACTTATCGAACACCGGGGAGCTGTTTTTT
CDR3 protein: CASSYPGLDLSNTGELFF
V gene: TRBV4-2
J gene: TRBJ2-2
clone size: -
D gene: TRBD2

CDR3 DNA: TGTGCCAGCAGCTTAGGGAGAGGATATGGCTACACCTTC
CDR3 protein: CASSLGRGYGYTF
V gene: TRBV11-1
J gene: TRBJ1-2
clone size: -
D gene: -

CDR3 DNA: TGTGCCAGCAGTGCCGGTAAATCATGGTACTCCTACAATGAGCAGTTCTTC
CDR3 protein: CASSAGKSWYSYNEQFF
V gene: TRBV6-1
J gene: TRBJ2-1
clone size: few
D gene: -

CDR3 DNA: TGTGCCACCTCGATGGGGCCCGGGGAGCTGTTTTTT
CDR3 protein: CATSMGPGELFF
V gene: TRBV2
J gene: TRBJ2-2
clone size: -
D gene: -

CDR3 DNA: TGTGCCTGGAGTGTGGGACAGGGGATCCCCTTCGTCGTTGTCGAGCAGTACTTC
CDR3 protein: CAWSVGQGIPFVVVEQYF
V gene: TRBV30
J gene: TRBJ2-7
clone size: -
D gene: TRBD1

CDR3 DNA: TGCAGCGTAGCCCGGGACAGGGGTGGACAGCCCCAGCATTTT
CDR3 protein: CSVARDRGGQPQHF
V gene: TRBV29-1
J gene: TRBJ1-5
clone size: -
D gene: TRBD1

CDR3 DNA: TGTGCCAGCTCACCACCGGACAGGCAATCCTACGAGCAGTACTTC
CDR3 protein: CASSPPDRQSYEQYF
V gene: TRBV18
J gene: TRBJ2-7
clone size: few
D gene: TRBD1

CDR3 DNA: TGTGCCAGCAGTGAAGCATATCTAGCGGGAGTGAATAATGAGCAGTTCTTC
CDR3 protein: CASSEAYLAGVNNEQFF
V gene: TRBV2
J gene: TRBJ2-1
clone size: -
D gene: TRBD2

CDR3 DNA: TGTGCCAGCAGCCCGAGGAGTGGGACTGAAGCTTTCTTT
CDR3 protein: CASSPRSGTEAFF
V gene: TRBV7-9
J gene: TRBJ1-1
clone size: -
D gene: -

CDR3 DNA: TGTGCCAGCAGCTCCCGACACGACCTCGGGGGGACTGAAGCTTTCTTT
CDR3 protein: CASSSRHDLGGTEAFF
V gene: TRBV5-6
J gene: TRBJ1-1
clone size: few
D gene: -

CDR3 DNA: TGCGCCAGCAGCTTGTGGGGAGGGACTCTCCAAGAGACCCAGTACTTC
CDR3 protein: CASSLWGGTLQETQYF
V gene: TRBV5-1
J gene: TRBJ2-5
clone size: few
D gene: TRBD2

CDR3 DNA: TGCGCCAGCAGCCACGGGACAGGGGCGAGCAATCAGCCCCAGCATTTT
CDR3 protein: CASSHGTGASNQPQHF
V gene: TRBV4-1
J gene: TRBJ1-5
clone size: -
D gene: TRBD1

CDR3 DNA: TGTGCCAGCAGCTTGGACAGGGGAACTTCCTACGAGCAGTACTTC
CDR3 protein: CASSLDRGTSYEQYF
V gene: TRBV25-1
J gene: TRBJ2-7
clone size: few
D gene: TRBD1

CDR3 DNA: TGTGCCAGCAGTTACTCCGGGACAGGGAACTACGAGCAGTACTTC
CDR3 protein: CASSYSGTGNYEQYF
V gene: TRBV6-6
J gene: TRBJ2-7
clone size: -
D gene: TRBD1

CDR3 DNA: TGTGCCCGGGAGGCTGCGACAGGCTACACCTTC
CDR3 protein: CAREAATGYTF
V gene: TRBV30
J gene: TRBJ1-2
clone size: -
D gene: -

CDR3 DNA: TGTGCCAGCAGTCCAGACAGGGCTAGGATCTATGGCTACACCTTC
CDR3 protein: CASSPDRARIYGYTF
V gene: TRBV2
J gene: TRBJ1-2
clone size: -
D gene: TRBD1

CDR3 DNA: TGTGCCTGGAGTTCACTTAGCGGGCTTTCCTACGAGCAGTACTTC
CDR3 protein: CAWSSLSGLSYEQYF
V gene: TRBV30
J gene: TRBJ2-7
clone size: -
D gene: TRBD2

CDR3 DNA: TGTGCCAGCAGCGTCCGACAGGGGGCTAACCAAGAGACCCAGTACTTC
CDR3 protein: CASSVRQGANQETQYF
V gene: TRBV2
J gene: TRBJ2-5
clone size: few
D gene: TRBD1

CDR3 DNA: TGTGCCAGCAGCCCTAATCCAGGGGGCCCCGGGGAGCTGTTTTTT
CDR3 protein: CASSPNPGGPGELFF
V gene: TRBV7-3
J gene: TRBJ2-2
clone size: -
D gene: TRBD1

CDR3 DNA: TGCGCCAGCAGCCTCATGGACGGGATCTATGGCTACACCTTC
CDR3 protein: CASSLMDGIYGYTF
V gene: TRBV5-1
J gene: TRBJ1-2
clone size: -
D gene: -

CDR3 DNA: TGTGCCAGCAGCTTAGGCCAGGGCGGTCCGAACACTGAAGCTTTCTTT
CDR3 protein: CASSLGQGGPNTEAFF
V gene: TRBV7-9
J gene: TRBJ1-1
clone size: -
D gene: -

CDR3 DNA: TGTGCCAGCAGCGTAGGGACGGCGGGGGAGCAGTACTTC
CDR3 protein: CASSVGTAGEQYF
V gene: TRBV9
J gene: TRBJ2-7
clone size: -
D gene: -

CDR3 DNA: TGTGCCAGCAGCTGGACCGGGACCTACAATGAGCAGTTCTTC
CDR3 protein: CASSWTGTYNEQFF
V gene: TRBV7-3
J gene: TRBJ2-1
clone size: few
D gene: -

CDR3 DNA: TGCGCCAGCAGCTTCCAGGGGGCTGACATTCAGTACTTC
CDR3 protein: CASSFQGADIQYF
V gene: TRBV5-1
J gene: TRBJ2-4
clone size: -
D gene: TRBD1

CDR3 DNA: TGTGCCAGCAGTTCCACAACAGGGTCGGGGAATCAGCCCCAGCATTTT
CDR3 protein: CASSSTTGSGNQPQHF
V gene: TRBV6-5
J gene: TRBJ1-5
clone size: -
D gene: -

CDR3 DNA: TGTGCCAGCAGCAGCCCGTGGGGCGGCACCGGGGAGCTGTTTTTT
CDR3 protein: CASSSPWGGTGELFF
V gene: TRBV11-3
J gene: TRBJ2-2
clone size: -
D gene: -

CDR3 DNA: TGTGCCAGCAGTGAGTCAGGTGGCTACACCTTC
CDR3 protein: CASSESGGYTF
V gene: TRBV2
J gene: TRBJ1-2
clone size: -
D gene: -

CDR3 DNA: TGCGCCAGCAGCCCTGGACAGGGCGGTAGGGCAGATACGCAGTATTTT
CDR3 protein: CASSPGQGGRADTQYF
V gene: TRBV4-1
J gene: TRBJ2-3
clone size: few
D gene: TRBD1

CDR3 DNA: TGTGCCAGCTACAGGTTAGGGCTCTACAATGAGCAGTTCTTC
CDR3 protein: CASYRLGLYNEQFF
V gene: TRBV28
J gene: TRBJ2-1
clone size: -
D gene: -

CDR3 DNA: TGTGCCAGCAGCGTAAGGGCTAGCGGGGTCACCGGGGAGCTGTTTTTT
CDR3 protein: CASSVRASGVTGELFF
V gene: TRBV9
J gene: TRBJ2-2
clone size: -
D gene: TRBD2

CDR3 DNA: TGTGCCAGTAGGGACATCTTAGATACGCAGTATTTT
CDR3 protein: CASRDILDTQYF
V gene: TRBV19
J gene: TRBJ2-3
clone size: -
D gene: -

CDR3 DNA: TGTGCCAGCAGCTTGACAGGTACGACCTACGAGCAGTACTTC
CDR3 protein: CASSLTGTTYEQYF
V gene: TRBV7-9
J gene: TRBJ2-7
clone size: -
D gene: -

CDR3 DNA: TGTGCCAGCAGTTTAAGGGGGCAGCCCCAGCATTTT
CDR3 protein: CASSLRGQPQHF
V gene: TRBV28
J gene: TRBJ1-5
clone size: -
D gene: -

CDR3 DNA: TGTGCCAGCAGCTTATCGGGAGAAGAGACCCAGTACTTC
CDR3 protein: CASSLSGEETQYF
V gene: TRBV7-9
J gene: TRBJ2-5
clone size: -
D gene: -

CDR3 DNA: TGTGCCAGCAGCCAAGTCTCAGGAAGGATGAACACTGAAGCTTTCTTT
CDR3 protein: CASSQVSGRMNTEAFF
V gene: TRBV4-2
J gene: TRBJ1-1
clone size: -
D gene: -

CDR3 DNA: TGCGCCAGCAGCCAGAGACAGGGGCTCATCAATCAGCCCCAGCATTTT
CDR3 protein: CASSQRQGLINQPQHF
V gene: TRBV4-1
J gene: TRBJ1-5
clone size: few
D gene: TRBD1

CDR3 DNA: TGCAGCGTGGTAGGACAGGGACAAGGCTACACCTTC
CDR3 protein: CSVVGQGQGYTF
V gene: TRBV29-1
J gene: TRBJ1-2
clone size: few
D gene: TRBD1

CDR3 DNA: TGTGCCAGCAGCTTAGAGATTAGCGCGGGAGTGGGCTATGAGCAGTTCTTC
CDR3 protein: CASSLEISAGVGYEQFF
V gene: TRBV11-2
J gene: TRBJ2-1
clone size: few
D gene: TRBD2